Below, 10 T cell receptor beta chains from the same sample are listed, as sequenced in a study of T cell responses to AZD1222 COVID-19 vaccine. Libraries were prepared by immunoSEQ multiplex PCR; TCRdb keeps only in-frame clonotypes and omits some of them. The sample lists about 180,000 clones, under 95% seen once, with about 1.5% in the top ten. Sequencing used peripheral blood, obtained 28 days after the second AZD1222 dose. The source of these receptors is an adult who received the AZD1222 COVID-19 vaccine.

This sequence joins TRBV5-1 and TRBJ2-1, with no clear D. V was shortened by 0 bases and J by 0 bases, with 7 bases between the two germline ends. The CDR3 is 15 amino acids. Per germline, CDR1 SGHRS and CDR2 YFSETQ. CDR3 region: CASSLEGSSYNEQFF. Written as DNA, the CDR3 is TGCGCCAGCAGCTTGGAAGGAAGCTCCTACAATGAGCAGTTCTTC.

In DNA, the CDR3 is TGTGCCAGCAGCGCACTTGGGACAGGGGCTGAAGCTTTCTTT. Residues: CASSALGTGAEAFF. This chain joins TRBV9 and TRBJ1-1; 10 nucleotides match TRBD1. Trimming at V came to 3 bases and at J to 6 bases, leaving 5 bases not matched to a gene. Germline V CDR1 and CDR2: SGDLS, YYNGEE. The CDR3 runs 14 residues.

V is TRBV7-9 and J is TRBJ2-7; D gene ambiguous. CDR3 length equals 13 residues. V gave up 3 bases and J gave up 0 bases, with 6 bases separating them. Germline V lookup: CDR1 SEHNR, CDR2 FQNEAQ (reference sequence). CDR3 nucleotides: TGTGCCAGCAGCTTCTTTAGCTCCTACGAGCAGTACTTC. This encodes CASSFFSSYEQYF.

This chain connects TRBV4-1 to TRBJ1-5; 7 bases are a match to TRBD1. With 0 bases clipped from V and 6 bases from J, the junction kept 5 bases outside the gene matches. CDR3 length: 15 residues. The germline V gene has CDR1 MGHRA and CDR2 YSYEKL. The CDR3, as DNA: TGCGCCAGCAGCCAAGAGGTGAGGGGGCGTCAGCCCCAGCATTTT. Its translation: CASSQEVRGRQPQHF.

The V and J genes are TRBV3-1 (or the pseudogene TRBV3-2) and TRBJ2-3; 9 bases line up with TRBD2. Germline V gene data show CDR1 as LGHDT and CDR2 as YNNKEL (reference sequence). The CDR3 spans 18 residues. The junction had 8 bases not matched to a gene; V was cut back by 0 bases and J by 1 base. CDR3 residues: CASSQDKGLAYRTDTQYF. The CDR3 DNA follows: TGTGCCAGCAGCCAAGATAAGGGACTAGCTTATCGCACAGATACGCAGTATTTT.

The chain has TRBV30 and TRBJ2-7; 8 bases are a match to TRBD1. CDR1 is GTSNPN, CDR2 SVGIG, per germline (reference sequence). This CDR3 region has 12 residues. The V gene end was trimmed by 1 base and the J gene end by 7 bases; junction bases not matched to a gene: 3. The CDR3 DNA sequence: TGTGCCTGGAGTGGGACAGGGAATGAGCAGTACTTC. Its translation: CAWSGTGNEQYF.

The chain couples TRBV27 to TRBJ1-1, with unresolved D. The ends were cut back, 6 bases at V and 0 bases at J, with 11 bases in the middle. The germline CDR1 and CDR2 sequences are MNHEY and SMNVEV (reference sequence). CDR3 length: 14 amino acids. The CDR3 region is CASRYRDLNTEAFF. In DNA form, the CDR3 reads TGTGCCAGCAGATATAGAGACCTGAACACTGAAGCTTTCTTT.

The chain is built from TRBV28 and TRBJ2-5; weak D call: TRBD2 (5 bases). The germline V gene encodes CDR1 MDHEN and CDR2 SYDVKM. The CDR3 sequence is 12 residues long. The CDR3 region has the DNA TGTGCTATCCGGACGGGACAAGAGACCCAGTACTTC. This translates into CAIRTGQETQYF.

The chain joins TRBV6-6 to TRBJ1-6, with 7 positions matching TRBD1. The V gene's germline CDR1 is MNHNY and CDR2 SVGAGI (reference sequence). CDR3 size: 16 residues. J lost 7 bases, V lost 4 bases, and 10 bases had no gene match. For the CDR3, the DNA is TGTGCCAGCAGTTCCAACCTGGACAGGTGGAATTCACCCCTCCACTTT. Translation gives CASSSNLDRWNSPLHF.

The genes are TRBV5-1 and TRBJ2-4; TRBD2 aligns across 13 bases. Trimming cost V 4 bases and J 5 bases; bases outside gene matches: 12. The CDR3 is made up of 18 amino acids. In germline, CDR1 is SGHRS, CDR2 YFSETQ. The DNA of the CDR3 is TGCGCCAGCAGCACGGGGTGGACTAGCGGGGGTCCACAAAACATTCAGTACTTC. It is translated as CASSTGWTSGGPQNIQYF.